The clone carrying this T cell receptor (beta chain) was picked up one time. The cohort comprised adults aged roughly 18 to 100 years residing in approximately 25 US areas. Cohorts were based on clinical histories the participants reported. The protocol was immunoSEQ multiplex PCR, while the TCRdb copy is restricted to in-frame clones and leaves out a portion. Among about 250,000 clones listed, about 89% were seen once. Trimming took 5 bases from V and 7 from J, leaving 12 bases between them. The CDR3 totals 13 residues. The germline CDR1 and CDR2 sequences are SEHNR and FQNEAQ (reference sequence). The entry originates in a study of blood T cell repertoires in COVID-19. Overall study: Acute and convalescent COVID-19 specimens originated in the United States, Italy and Spain.

Material: PBMCs or T cells enriched from blood (not recorded which). This clonotype was sampled from a woman between 18 and 30 years old who had recovered from COVID-19. The J gene is TRBJ1-3, the V gene TRBV7-9; no reliable D call. The CDR3, as DNA: TGTGCCAGCAGCCTAGGCCTAAGCAACACCATATATTTT. Translated: CASSLGLSNTIYF.